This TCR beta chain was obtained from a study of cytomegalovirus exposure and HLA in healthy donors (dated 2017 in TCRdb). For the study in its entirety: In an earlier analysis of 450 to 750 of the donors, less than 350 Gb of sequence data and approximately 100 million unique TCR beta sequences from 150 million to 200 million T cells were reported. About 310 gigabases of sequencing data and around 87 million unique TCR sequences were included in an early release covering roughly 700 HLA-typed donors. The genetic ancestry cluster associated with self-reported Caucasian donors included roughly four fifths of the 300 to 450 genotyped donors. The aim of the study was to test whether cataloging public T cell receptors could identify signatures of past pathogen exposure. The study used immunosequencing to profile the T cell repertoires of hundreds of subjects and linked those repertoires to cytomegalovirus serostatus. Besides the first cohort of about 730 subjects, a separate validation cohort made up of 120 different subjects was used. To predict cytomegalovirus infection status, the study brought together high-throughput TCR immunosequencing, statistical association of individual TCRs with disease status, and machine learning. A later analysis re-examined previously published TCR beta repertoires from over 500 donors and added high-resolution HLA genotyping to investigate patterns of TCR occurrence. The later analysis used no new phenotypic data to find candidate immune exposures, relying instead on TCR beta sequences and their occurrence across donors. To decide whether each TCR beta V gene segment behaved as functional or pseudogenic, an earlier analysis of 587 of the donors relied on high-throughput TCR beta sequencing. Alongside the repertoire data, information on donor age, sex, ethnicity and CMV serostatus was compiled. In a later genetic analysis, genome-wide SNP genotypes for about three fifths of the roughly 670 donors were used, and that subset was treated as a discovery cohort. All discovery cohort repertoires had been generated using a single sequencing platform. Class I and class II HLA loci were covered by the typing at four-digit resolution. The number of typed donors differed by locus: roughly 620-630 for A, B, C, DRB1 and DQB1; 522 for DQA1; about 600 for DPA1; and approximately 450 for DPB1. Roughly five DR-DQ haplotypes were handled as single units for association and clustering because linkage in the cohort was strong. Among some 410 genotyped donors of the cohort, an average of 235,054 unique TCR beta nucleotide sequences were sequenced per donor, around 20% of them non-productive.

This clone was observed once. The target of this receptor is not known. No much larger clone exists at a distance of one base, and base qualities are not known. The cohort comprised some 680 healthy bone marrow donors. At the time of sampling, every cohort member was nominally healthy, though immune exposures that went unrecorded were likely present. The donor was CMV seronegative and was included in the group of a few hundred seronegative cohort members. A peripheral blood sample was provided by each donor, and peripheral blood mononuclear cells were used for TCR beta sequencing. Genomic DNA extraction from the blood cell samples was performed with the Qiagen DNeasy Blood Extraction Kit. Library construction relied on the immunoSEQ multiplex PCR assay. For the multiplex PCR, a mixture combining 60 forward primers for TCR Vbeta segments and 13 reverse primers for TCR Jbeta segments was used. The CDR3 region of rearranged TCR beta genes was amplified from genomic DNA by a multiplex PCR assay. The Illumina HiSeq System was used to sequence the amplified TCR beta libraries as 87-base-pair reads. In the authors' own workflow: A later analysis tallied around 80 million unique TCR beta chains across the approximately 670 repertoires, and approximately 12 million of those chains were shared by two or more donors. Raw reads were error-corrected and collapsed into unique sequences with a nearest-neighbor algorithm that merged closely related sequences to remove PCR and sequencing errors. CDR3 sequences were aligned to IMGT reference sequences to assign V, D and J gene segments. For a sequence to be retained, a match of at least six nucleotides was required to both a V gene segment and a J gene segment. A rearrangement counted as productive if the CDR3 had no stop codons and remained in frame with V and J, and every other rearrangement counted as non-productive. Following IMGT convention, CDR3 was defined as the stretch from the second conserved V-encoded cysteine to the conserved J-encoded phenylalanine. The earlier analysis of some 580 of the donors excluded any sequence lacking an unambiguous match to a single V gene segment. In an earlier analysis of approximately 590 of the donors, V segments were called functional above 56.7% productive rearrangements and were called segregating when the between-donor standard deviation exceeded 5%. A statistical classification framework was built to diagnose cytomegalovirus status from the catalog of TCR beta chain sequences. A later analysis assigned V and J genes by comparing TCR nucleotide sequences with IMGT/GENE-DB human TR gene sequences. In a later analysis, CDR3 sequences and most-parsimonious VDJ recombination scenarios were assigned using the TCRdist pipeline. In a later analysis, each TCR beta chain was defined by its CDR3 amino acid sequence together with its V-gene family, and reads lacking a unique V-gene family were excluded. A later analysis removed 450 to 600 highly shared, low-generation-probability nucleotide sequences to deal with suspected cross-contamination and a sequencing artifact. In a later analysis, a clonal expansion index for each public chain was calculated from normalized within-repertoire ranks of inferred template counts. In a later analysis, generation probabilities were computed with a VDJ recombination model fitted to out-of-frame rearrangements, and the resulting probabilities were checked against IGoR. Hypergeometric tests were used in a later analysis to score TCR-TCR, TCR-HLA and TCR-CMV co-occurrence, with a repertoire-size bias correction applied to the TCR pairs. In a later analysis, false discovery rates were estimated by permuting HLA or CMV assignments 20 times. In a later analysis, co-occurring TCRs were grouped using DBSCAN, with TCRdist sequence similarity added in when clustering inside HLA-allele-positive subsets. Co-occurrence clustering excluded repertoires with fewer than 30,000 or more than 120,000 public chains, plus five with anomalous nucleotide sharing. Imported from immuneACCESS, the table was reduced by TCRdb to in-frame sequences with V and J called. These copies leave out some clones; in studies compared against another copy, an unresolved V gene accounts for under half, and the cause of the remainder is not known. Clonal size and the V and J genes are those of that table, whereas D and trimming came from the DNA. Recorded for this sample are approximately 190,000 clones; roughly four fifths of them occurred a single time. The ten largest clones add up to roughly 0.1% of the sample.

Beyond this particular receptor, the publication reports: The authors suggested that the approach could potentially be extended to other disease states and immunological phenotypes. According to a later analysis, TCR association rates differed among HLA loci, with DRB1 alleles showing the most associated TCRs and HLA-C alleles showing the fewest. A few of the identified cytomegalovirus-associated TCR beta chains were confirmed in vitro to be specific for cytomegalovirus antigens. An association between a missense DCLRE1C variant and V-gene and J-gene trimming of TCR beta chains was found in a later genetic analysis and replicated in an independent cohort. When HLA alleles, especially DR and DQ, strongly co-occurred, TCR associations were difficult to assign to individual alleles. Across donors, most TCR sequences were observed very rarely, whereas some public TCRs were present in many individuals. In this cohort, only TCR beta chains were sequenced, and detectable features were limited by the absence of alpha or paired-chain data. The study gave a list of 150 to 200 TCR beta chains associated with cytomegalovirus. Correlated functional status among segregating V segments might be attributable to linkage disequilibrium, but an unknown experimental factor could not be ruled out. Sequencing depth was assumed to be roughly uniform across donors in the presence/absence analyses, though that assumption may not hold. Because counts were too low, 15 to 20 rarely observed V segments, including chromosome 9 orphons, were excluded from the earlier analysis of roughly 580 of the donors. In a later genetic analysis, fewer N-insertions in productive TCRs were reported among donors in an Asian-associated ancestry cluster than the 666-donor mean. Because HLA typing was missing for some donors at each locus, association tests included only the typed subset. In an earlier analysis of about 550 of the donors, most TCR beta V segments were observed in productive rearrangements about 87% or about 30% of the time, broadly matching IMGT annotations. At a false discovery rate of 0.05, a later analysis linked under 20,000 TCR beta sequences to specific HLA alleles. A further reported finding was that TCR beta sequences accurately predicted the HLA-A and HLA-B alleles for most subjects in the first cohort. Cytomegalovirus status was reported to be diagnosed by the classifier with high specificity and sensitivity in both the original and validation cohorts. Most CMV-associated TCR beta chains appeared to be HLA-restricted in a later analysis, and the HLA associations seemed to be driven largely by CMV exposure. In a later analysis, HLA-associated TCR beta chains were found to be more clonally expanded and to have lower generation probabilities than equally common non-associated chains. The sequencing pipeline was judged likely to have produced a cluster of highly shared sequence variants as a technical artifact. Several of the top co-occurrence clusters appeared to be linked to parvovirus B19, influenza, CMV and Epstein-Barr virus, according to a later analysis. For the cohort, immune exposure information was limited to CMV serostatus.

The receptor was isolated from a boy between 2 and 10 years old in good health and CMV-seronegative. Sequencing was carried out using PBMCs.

The DNA sequence is TGTGCCAGCAGCTGGACAGGTACCTATAATTCACCCCTCCACTTT. This translates into CASSWTGTYNSPLHF. The V and J segments used are TRBV13 and TRBJ1-6, and TRBD1 matches 7 of the central bases. CDR1 PRHDT and CDR2 FYEKMQ were looked up in the germline V gene (reference sequence). Spanning cysteine to phenylalanine, the CDR3 consists of 15 amino acids. Solely the CDR3 DNA is kept, with 45 bases framed from the first base. V ends up 4 bases short and J 2 bases short, with an unmatched junction base count of 2.